Listed here are 3 T cell receptor beta chains from one sample, sequenced in a study of beta chain features in type 1 diabetes. Sequencing targeted expressed TCRB transcripts, as all isolated RNA had been reverse transcribed. TCRdb's copy holds only in-frame clones and misses some; the assay was immunoSEQ multiplex PCR. There are around 280,000 clones in the sample; roughly 8% occur only once, and under 1.3% lies in the top ten. Sequences were obtained from central memory CD4+ T cells from blood. Source of these receptors: a young woman in good health.

This clone was observed a few times. The V call is TRBV11-2, the J call TRBJ1-4; the D is unclear. The CDR3 is made up of 13 amino acids. Germline lookup yields CDR1 SGHAT and CDR2 FQNNGV. V gave up 5 bases and J gave up 8 bases, with 12 bases separating them. CDR3 region: CASSRLFGEKLFF. In DNA, the CDR3 is TGTGCCAGCAGCAGGCTGTTTGGGGAAAAACTGTTTTTT.

This chain uses TRBV29-1 with TRBJ1-3, with a possible D match to TRBD1 (5 bases). From germline, CDR1 is SQVTM and CDR2 ANQGSEA. The CDR3 consists of 14 residues. The germline V and J ends were trimmed by 5 bases and 2 bases, with 13 bases remaining between them. The DNA of the CDR3 is TGCAGCGTTCTCCAGGGAGTAGCTGGAAACACCATATATTTT. Translating it yields CSVLQGVAGNTIYF.

This clone was counted only a few times. This chain joins TRBV9 and TRBJ2-2; 8 bases agree with TRBD2. There are 16 residues in the CDR3. Germline V CDR1 and CDR2: SGDLS, YYNGEE. With V trimmed by 3 bases and J by 0 bases, 4 bases remained unmatched. CDR3 coding DNA: TGTGCCAGCAGCGGACTAGCGTATACGAACACCGGGGAGCTGTTTTTT. It is translated as CASSGLAYTNTGELFF.